A single sample gave rise to the 19 T cell receptor beta chains below, sequenced in a study of CD8+ T cells in alopecia areata. Following RNA extraction, reverse transcription yielded cDNA that acted as the sequencing template. Using immunoSEQ multiplex PCR, the repertoire was profiled, and TCRdb retains in-frame clones only, with some absent. The data hold about 140,000 clones, with 82% observed a single time. Treatment reported: oral pan-JAK inhibitor, 5-10 mg twice daily. This sample comprised CD8+ T cells sorted from blood, obtained at week 4, from a patient treated with tofacitinib. The receptors stem from a human donor with alopecia areata.

This chain joins TRBV23-1 and TRBJ2-1; D is unclear. TRBV23-1 is labeled an ORF, and its function is uncertain. V was pared by 4 bases and J by 5 bases, with 6 bases between. The CDR3 runs 12 residues. CDR3 nucleotide sequence: TGCGCCAGCAGTCCGGAGCACAATGAGCAGTTCTTC. This gives the protein CASSPEHNEQFF.

V and J are TRBV7-9 and TRBJ2-1; 9 nucleotides match TRBD2. Germline V lookup: CDR1 SEHNR, CDR2 FQNEAQ (reference sequence). The CDR3 is 15 amino acids. V shed 2 bases and J 6 bases; nucleotides not matched to a gene: 5. The DNA for the CDR3 is TGTGCCAGCAGCTTATCCCGGCGGGGGGGCAATGAGCAGTTCTTC. Protein: CASSLSRRGGNEQFF.

The V and J genes are TRBV7-9 and TRBJ2-5; unclear D gene. Germline V gives CDR1 SEHNR, CDR2 FQNEAQ (reference sequence). This CDR3 is 17 amino acids long. V dropped 0 bases and J dropped 5 bases, with 19 bases sitting between them. CDR3: CASSLAQIRTVRETQYF. The CDR3 DNA reads as TGTGCCAGCAGCTTAGCCCAAATCCGGACGGTGCGCGAGACCCAGTACTTC.

The chain links TRBV15 to TRBJ1-6, with TRBD1 as a possible D gene (5 bases). V was shortened by 2 bases and J by 6 bases, with 11 bases between the two germline ends. CDR1 and CDR2 (germline): LNHNV, YYDKDF (reference sequence). This CDR3 spans 15 amino acids. As DNA, the CDR3 is TGTGCCACCAGCAGAACGAAGGGGATTAATTCACCCCTCCACTTT. This translates into CATSRTKGINSPLHF.

This clone was counted a few times. The chain has TRBV29-1 and TRBJ2-7; the D call may be TRBD1 or TRBD2 (5 bases each). The V gene's germline CDR1 is SQVTM and CDR2 ANQGSEA. Trimming took off 6 bases at V and 1 base at J, with 13 bases between the two ends. The CDR3 has 13 amino acids. The CDR3 region has the DNA TGCAGCGTGAGGCCCGAGGGGTCCTACGAGCAGTACTTC. This sequence encodes CSVRPEGSYEQYF.

V usage is TRBV25-1 and J usage is TRBJ1-2, with 8 bases lining up with TRBD1. Germline V gene data show CDR1 as MGHDK and CDR2 as SYGVNS. V was clipped by 8 bases and J by 8 bases; unmatched bases: 7. This CDR3 is built from 12 residues. CDR3 sequence: CASSDRAKGYTF. DNA for the CDR3: TGTGCCAGCTCGGACAGGGCAAAAGGCTACACCTTC.

The table lists this clone with a count of one. The genes are TRBV5-5 and TRBJ2-1; 11 nucleotides line up with TRBD2. The CDR3 extends over 15 amino acids. Germline CDR1 reads SGHKS; CDR2 reads YYEKEE (reference sequence). J gave up 4 bases and V 5 bases, and 5 bases lay outside the gene matches. For the CDR3, the DNA is TGTGCCAGCAGGGCCGGGACTAGCGGTTACAATGAGCAGTTCTTC. Protein product: CASRAGTSGYNEQFF.

The chain links TRBV5-5 to TRBJ2-1; 11 bases fit TRBD2. Germline V gene data show CDR1 as SGHKS and CDR2 as YYEKEE (reference sequence). The CDR3 is 15 amino acids. V trimming: 0 bases; J trimming: 6 bases; junction bases outside the gene matches: 2. CDR3 nucleotides: TGTGCCAGCAGCTTGGGGCTAGCGGGGGGCAATGAGCAGTTCTTC. This encodes CASSLGLAGGNEQFF.

This clone came up once. The chain uses TRBV2 and TRBJ2-7; D remains unclear. The CDR3 runs to 13 residues. With 1 base removed from V and 0 bases from J, the gap between germline ends came to 4 bases. CDR1 and CDR2 from the germline V gene are SNHLY and FYNNEI. Here the CDR3 reads CASSEGSSYEQYF. CDR3 coding DNA: TGTGCCAGCAGTGAAGGATCCTCCTACGAGCAGTACTTC.

This chain joins TRBV13 and TRBJ2-5; 8 positions match TRBD2. CDR3 size: 14 residues. The V gene end was trimmed by 8 bases and the J gene end by 2 bases; junction bases not matched to a gene: 7. From germline, CDR1 is PRHDT and CDR2 FYEKMQ (reference sequence). The CDR3 reads CASFERGTQETQYF. For the CDR3, the DNA is TGTGCCAGCTTCGAGCGGGGGACTCAAGAGACCCAGTACTTC.

The CDR3 here is CASSPSAGELFF. In nucleotides, the CDR3 is TGTGCCAGCAGCCCTAGCGCGGGGGAGCTGTTTTTT. The chain is built from TRBV7-8 and TRBJ2-2, with D maybe TRBD2 (6 bases). The germline V gene has CDR1 SGHVS and CDR2 FQNEAQ. The CDR3 spans 12 residues. With 5 bases removed from V and 8 bases from J, the gap between germline ends came to 9 bases.

CDR3 amino acids: CASSLGATDFYNEQFF. The CDR3 nucleotides read TGTGCCAGCAGCTTAGGGGCAACGGACTTCTACAATGAGCAGTTCTTC. The gene calls are TRBV7-8 and TRBJ2-1, with a weak D call TRBD2 (5 bases). The ends were cut back, 1 base at V and 3 bases at J, with 13 bases in the middle. This CDR3 spans 16 amino acids. Per germline, CDR1 SGHVS and CDR2 FQNEAQ.

This clone was seen a handful of times. The chain recombines TRBV6-6 with TRBJ2-3; TRBD1 or TRBD2 may be the D gene (5 bases each). In germline, CDR1 is MNHNY, CDR2 SVGAGI (reference sequence). This CDR3 is built from 14 residues. The V end was cut by 5 bases, the J end by 5 bases, with 14 bases between. CDR3 residues: CASSARGAGDTQYF. DNA of the CDR3: TGTGCCAGCAGTGCTAGAGGGGCTGGAGATACGCAGTATTTT.

The chain recombines TRBV6-5 with TRBJ2-7; no reliable D call. CDR1 is MNHEY, CDR2 SVGAGI, per germline. The V end was cut by 4 bases, the J end by 1 base, with 11 bases between. This CDR3 contains 14 residues. The CDR3 loop reads CASSWEQSSYEQYF. The CDR3 DNA is TGTGCCAGCAGTTGGGAACAGTCATCCTACGAGCAGTACTTC.

Worth noting for this clone: The sample contains more than one DNA sequence encoding this CDR3. The rearrangement uses TRBV6-4 and TRBJ2-3; D is possibly TRBD1 or TRBD2 (5 bases each). The CDR3 length is 14 residues. V lost 5 bases to trimming and J lost 6 bases, with 15 bases between them. Germline loops: CDR1 MRHNA, CDR2 SNTAGT. This CDR3 is CASSPGLLSDTQYF. CDR3 in DNA: TGTGCCAGCAGTCCGGGGCTTTTATCGGATACGCAGTATTTT.

The chain joins TRBV2 to TRBJ2-1; D is undetermined. Germline CDR1 is SNHLY and CDR2 is FYNNEI. Trimming took 5 bases from V and 3 from J, leaving 8 bases between them. The length of the CDR3 is 13 residues. The CDR3 loop is CASSSTDYNEQFF. CDR3 nucleotide sequence: TGTGCCAGCAGTTCGACGGACTACAATGAGCAGTTCTTC.

The chain recombines TRBV5-1 with TRBJ2-7; 8 bases align to TRBD1. The V segment lost 4 bases and the J segment 5 bases; nucleotides outside the gene matches: 8. The CDR3 runs 14 residues. CDR1 is SGHRS and CDR2 is YFSETQ in the germline V gene. The CDR3, as DNA: TGCGCCAGCAGCCGCGGTACAGGGGGACACGAGCAGTACTTC. Translated, it gives CASSRGTGGHEQYF. Full variable domain (outside the CDR3, taken from reference TRBV5-1 and TRBJ2-7): KAGVTQTPRYLIKTRGQQVTLSCSPISGHRSVSWYQQTPGQGLQFLFEYFSETQRNKGNFPGRFSGRQFSNSRSEMNVSTLELGDSALYLCASSRGTGGHEQYFGPGTRLTVT.

CDR3 protein: CASSPLGDTEAFF. CDR3 nucleotides: TGTGCCAGCAGCCCCCTTGGTGACACTGAAGCTTTCTTT. V gene TRBV13 combines with J gene TRBJ1-1, with D hard to call. CDR3 length: 13 residues. The V gene lost 5 bases and the J gene lost 3 bases, with 10 bases spanning the gap. CDR1 is PRHDT and CDR2 is FYEKMQ in the germline V gene (reference sequence).

V is TRBV23-1 and J is TRBJ2-7; D is unclear. TRBV23-1 falls under the ORF class, with uncertain function. V was cut by 0 bases and J by 1 base, with 10 bases left in between. The CDR3 contains 15 residues. This CDR3 reads CASSQSARYSYEQYF. The CDR3 region has the DNA TGCGCCAGCAGTCAATCAGCCAGATATTCCTACGAGCAGTACTTC.